This T cell receptor beta chain was recovered during a study of T cells in narcolepsy. Study-wide context: Healthy controls were enrolled alongside patients with narcolepsy type 1 or type 2.

Of note for this clone: What it binds is unknown. This CDR3 is also generated by other DNA sequences in the sample.

The V end was cut by 3 bases, the J end by 4 bases, with 9 bases between. CDR1 and CDR2 from the germline V gene are SGHTA and FQGTGA. CDR3 size: 13 residues. Broader study findings: Same-patient CSF and blood CD4+ T cell clonotypes included HCRT-specific and TRIB2-specific autoreactive ones. Healthy controls reportedly lacked the autoreactive clonotypes serially found in patients' blood. In some patient and control memory CD4+ samples, autoreactive clones were absent.

The repertoire was sequenced with immunoSEQ multiplex PCR; TCRdb's copy has only in-frame clones and lacks some. The sample records about 15,000 clones, 85% being singletons. The rearrangement joins TRBV7-3 to TRBJ2-5, with D hard to call. The receptor comes from a human donor in good health. The sequenced sample was memory (CD45RA-) CD4+ T cells from blood. CDR3 sequence reads: CASSLIRAETQYF. In DNA form, the CDR3 reads TGTGCCAGCAGCTTGATACGTGCAGAGACCCAGTACTTC.